This T cell receptor (beta chain) was identified in a study of a mutant IDH1 vaccine in newly diagnosed glioma. Across the whole study: The sex distribution of treated patients was about 60% male and roughly 38% female, with a mean age of approximately 40 years. Patients were pretreated with radiotherapy, temozolomide, or both, mostly both. Notes on the study in general: Changes in the top peripheral T cell clonotypes seemingly had no bearing on pseudoprogression. Across multiple MHC alleles, roughly 93% of patients had vaccine-induced responses.

The CDR3 loop spans 14 amino acids. Trimming removed 5 bases from V and 13 bases from J; junction bases left unmatched: 12. Germline CDR1 MNHEY, CDR2 SMNVEV (reference sequence). Method: immunoSEQ multiplex PCR; TCRdb's copy keeps in-frame clones and lacks some. The sample has roughly 35,000 clones, about nine tenths seen once. The time point denotes: baseline, week 1 (first vaccination visit). Treatment meaning: pre-vaccination baseline after standard-of-care therapy. This clone was seen once. The antigen is not known. The chain uses TRBV27 and TRBJ2-1; TRBD2 matches at 9 bases. The sample here was PBMCs, taken from a glioma patient treated with radiotherapy, temozolomide or both. This TCR derives from a woman aged 40 to 55 with glioma. The CDR3 is CASSPPRPGLAQFF. The CDR3 nucleotides are TGTGCCAGCAGTCCCCCGCGACCGGGACTAGCTCAGTTCTTC.